Shown below are 11 T cell receptor beta chains from a single sample sequenced in a study of spatial heterogeneity in lung cancer. Study outcomes and limitations: Tumoral mutation counts were tracked by counts of expanded intratumoral alpha and beta TCRs.

These receptors lack a known antigen. Via MiXCR, TCRdb re-called the 5' RACE reads, giving one row per CDR3 protein. This sample carries about 20,000 distinct CDR3 sequences, 6% to 9% of them seen once, and the ten largest clones take approximately 23%. Specified time point: sample taken at primary tumor resection. The material was lung tumor tissue, obtained at surgery. The receptors originated from a male donor with early-stage non-small cell lung cancer.

A few counts support this clonotype. This chain joins TRBV12-3 or TRBV12-4 and TRBJ1-4; D ambiguous. Trimming left V 5 bases short and J 0 bases short, with 7 bases between. The CDR3 spans 14 residues. The CDR3 region is CASSLYATNEKLFF. Here the CDR3 DNA reads TGTGCCAGCAGTCTTTACGCAACTAATGAAAAACTGTTTTTT.

There are many counts of this clonotype. The chain is built from TRBV6-6 and TRBJ1-4; 7 bases map to TRBD1. Germline-derived CDR1 and CDR2 are MNHNY and SVGAGI (reference sequence). There are 16 residues in the CDR3. Trimming removed 2 bases from V and 5 bases from J; junction bases left unmatched: 8. The CDR3 DNA follows: TGTGCCAGCAGTTACACTTGGACAGGAAAGAATGAAAAACTGTTTTTT. Translation gives CASSYTWTGKNEKLFF.

This clonotype was detected many times. The gene calls are TRBV7-9 and TRBJ2-4, with 15 bases that match TRBD2. V shed 4 bases, J shed 7 bases, and the junction held 14 bases outside the gene matches. Germline lookup yields CDR1 SEHNR and CDR2 FQNEAQ (reference sequence). This CDR3 has 19 residues. The CDR3: CASSSLRGTSGGFGNIQYF. Here the CDR3 DNA reads TGTGCCAGCAGCTCACTTCGCGGGACTAGCGGGGGGTTCGGGAACATTCAGTACTTC.

In its sample, this clonotype was seen many times. J is TRBJ1-5 and V is TRBV7-2, with D unresolved. The V end lost 4 bases, the J end lost 7 bases, and 11 bases lay between the germline ends. Germline V lookup: CDR1 SGHTA, CDR2 FQGNSA. There are 13 residues in the CDR3. The CDR3 is CASSSSGVQPQHF. CDR3 bases: TGTGCCAGCAGCTCGTCCGGGGTCCAGCCCCAGCATTTT.

This clonotype was counted ten times or more. The DNA for the CDR3 is TGTGCCAGCAGTTACTATGGGGGAGGTGACTATGGCTACACCTTC. This encodes CASSYYGGGDYGYTF. V is TRBV6-2 or TRBV6-3 and J is TRBJ1-2; the D gene is possibly TRBD1 (5 bases). The V end was cut by 1 base, the J end by 3 bases, with 12 bases between. Germline lookup yields CDR1 MNHEY and CDR2 SVGEGT. The CDR3 extends over 15 amino acids.

Sample share makes this clonotype medium-sized. V usage is TRBV7-2 and J usage is TRBJ1-1; 8 bases agree with TRBD1. Germline V CDR1 and CDR2: SGHTA, FQGNSA. With 5 bases clipped from V and 5 bases from J, the junction kept 10 bases outside the gene matches. CDR3 length equals 15 residues. Here the CDR3 reads CASSASRGRGTEAFF. CDR3 coding DNA: TGTGCCAGCAGCGCGTCCAGGGGGCGGGGGACTGAAGCTTTCTTT.

This clonotype was observed at least ten times. The V and J genes are TRBV4-2 and TRBJ1-6, with no clear D. Trimming shortened V by 1 base and J by 4 bases, and 11 bases separated the two germline ends. Germline lookup yields CDR1 LGHNA and CDR2 YNFKEQ. The CDR3 is 16 amino acids. CDR3 sequence reads: CASSQVAGGYNSPLHF. The CDR3 DNA reads as TGTGCCAGCAGCCAAGTGGCAGGAGGATATAATTCACCCCTCCACTTT.

This chain joins TRBV9 and TRBJ1-3, with TRBD1 matching 12 bases. The CDR3 extends over 20 amino acids. The germline gives CDR1 SGDLS, CDR2 YYNGEE. Trimming cost V 0 bases and J 1 base; bases outside gene matches: 11. The CDR3, as DNA: TGTGCCAGCAGCGTAGAGGGGACAGGGGGCCTAGTTACTTCTGGAAACACCATATATTTT. Translating it yields CASSVEGTGGLVTSGNTIYF.

This clonotype was seen just once. One end of the junction varies from germline; a read error may be responsible. V gene TRBV29-1 combines with J gene TRBJ1-2, with 7 bases that match TRBD1. CDR3 length: 8 amino acids. In germline, CDR1 is SQVTM, CDR2 ANQGSEA. CDR3 loop: CSAETGNF. Written as DNA, the CDR3 is TGCAGCGCGGAGACAGGGAACTTC. The full variable domain, in which reference TRBV29-1 and TRBJ1-2 provide the parts outside the CDR3, is SAVISQKPSRDICQRGTSLTIQCQVDSQVTMMFWYRQQPGQSLTLIATANQGSEATYESGFVIDKFPISRPNLTFSTLTVSNMSPEDSSIYLCSAETGNFGSGTRLTVV.

This chain uses TRBV11-2 with TRBJ2-1; 7 bases are shared with TRBD1. Looked up from germline, CDR1 is SGHAT and CDR2 is FQNNGV. Trimming cost V 6 bases and J 4 bases; bases outside gene matches: 6. The CDR3 has 14 residues. CDR3 DNA: TGTGCCAGCAGATTCTCGACAGGGTACAATGAGCAGTTCTTC. Translating gives CASRFSTGYNEQFF. The variable domain in full, with the rest retrieved from reference TRBV11-2 and TRBJ2-1, is EAGVAQSPRYKIIEKRQSVAFWCNPISGHATLYWYQQILGQGPKLLIQFQNNGVVDDSQLPKDRFSAERLKGVDSTLKIQPAKLEDSAVYLCASRFSTGYNEQFFGPGTRLTVL.

The chain has TRBV4-3 and TRBJ1-1; 8 bases are a match to TRBD1. The CDR3 sequence is 15 residues long. Germline CDR1 is LGHNA and CDR2 is YSLEER. Trimming took 4 bases from V and 0 from J; bases not matched to a gene: 4. DNA for the CDR3: TGCGCCAGCAGCCGAGAACAGGGGGTGAACACTGAAGCTTTCTTT. Its protein is CASSREQGVNTEAFF.